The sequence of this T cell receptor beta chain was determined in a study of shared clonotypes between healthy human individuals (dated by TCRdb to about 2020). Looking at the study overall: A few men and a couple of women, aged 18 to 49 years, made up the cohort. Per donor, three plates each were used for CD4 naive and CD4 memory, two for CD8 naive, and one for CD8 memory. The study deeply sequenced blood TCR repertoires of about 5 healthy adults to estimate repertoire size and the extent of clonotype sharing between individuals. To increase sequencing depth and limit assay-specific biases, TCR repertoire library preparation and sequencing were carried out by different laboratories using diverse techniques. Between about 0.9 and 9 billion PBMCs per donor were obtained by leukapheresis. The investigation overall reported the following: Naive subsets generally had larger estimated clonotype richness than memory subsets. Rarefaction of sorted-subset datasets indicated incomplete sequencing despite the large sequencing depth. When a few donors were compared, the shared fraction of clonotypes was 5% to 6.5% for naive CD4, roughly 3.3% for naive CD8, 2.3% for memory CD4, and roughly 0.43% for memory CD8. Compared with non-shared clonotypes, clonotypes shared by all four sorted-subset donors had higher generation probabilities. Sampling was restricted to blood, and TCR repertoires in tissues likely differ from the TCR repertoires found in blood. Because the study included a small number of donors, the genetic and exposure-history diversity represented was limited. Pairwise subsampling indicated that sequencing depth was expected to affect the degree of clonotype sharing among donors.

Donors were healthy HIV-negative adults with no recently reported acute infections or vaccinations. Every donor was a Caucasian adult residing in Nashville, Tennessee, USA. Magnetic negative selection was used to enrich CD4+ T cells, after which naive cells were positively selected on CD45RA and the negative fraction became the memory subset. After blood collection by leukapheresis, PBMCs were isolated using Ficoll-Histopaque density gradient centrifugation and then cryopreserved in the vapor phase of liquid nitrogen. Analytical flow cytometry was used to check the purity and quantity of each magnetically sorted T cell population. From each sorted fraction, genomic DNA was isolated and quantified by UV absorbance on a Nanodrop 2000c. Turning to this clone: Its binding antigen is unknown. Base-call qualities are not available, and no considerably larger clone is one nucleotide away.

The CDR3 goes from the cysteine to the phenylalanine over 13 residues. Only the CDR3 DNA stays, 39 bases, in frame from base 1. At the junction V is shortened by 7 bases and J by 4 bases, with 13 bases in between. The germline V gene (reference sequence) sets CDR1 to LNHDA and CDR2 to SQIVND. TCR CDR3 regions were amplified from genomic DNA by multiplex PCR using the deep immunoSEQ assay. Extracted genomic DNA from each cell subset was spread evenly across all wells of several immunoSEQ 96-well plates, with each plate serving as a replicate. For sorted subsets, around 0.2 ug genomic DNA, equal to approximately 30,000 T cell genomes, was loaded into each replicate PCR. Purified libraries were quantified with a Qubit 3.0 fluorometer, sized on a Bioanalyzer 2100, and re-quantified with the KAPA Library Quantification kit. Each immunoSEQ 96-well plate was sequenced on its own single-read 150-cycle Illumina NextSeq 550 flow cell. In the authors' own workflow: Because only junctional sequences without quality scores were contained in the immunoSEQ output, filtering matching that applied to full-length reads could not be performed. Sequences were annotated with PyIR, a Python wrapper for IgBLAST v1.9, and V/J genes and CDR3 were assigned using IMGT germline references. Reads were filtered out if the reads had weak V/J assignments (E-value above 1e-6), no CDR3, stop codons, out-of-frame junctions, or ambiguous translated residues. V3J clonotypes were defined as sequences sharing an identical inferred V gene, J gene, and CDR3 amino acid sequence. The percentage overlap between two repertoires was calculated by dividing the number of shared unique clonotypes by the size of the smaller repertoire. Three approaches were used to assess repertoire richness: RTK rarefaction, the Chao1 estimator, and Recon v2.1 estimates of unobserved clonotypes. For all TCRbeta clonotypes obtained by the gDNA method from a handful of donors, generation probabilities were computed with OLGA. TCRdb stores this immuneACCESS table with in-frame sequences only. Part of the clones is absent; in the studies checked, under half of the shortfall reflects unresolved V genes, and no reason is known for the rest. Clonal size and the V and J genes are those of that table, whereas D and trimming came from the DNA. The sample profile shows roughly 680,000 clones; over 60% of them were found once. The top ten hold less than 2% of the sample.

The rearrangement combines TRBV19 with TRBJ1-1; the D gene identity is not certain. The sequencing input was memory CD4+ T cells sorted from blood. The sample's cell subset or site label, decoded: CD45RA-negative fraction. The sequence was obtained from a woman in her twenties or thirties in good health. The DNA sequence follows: TGTGCCAGTATTGGGTGGGTGGGCACTGAAGCTTTCTTT. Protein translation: CASIGWVGTEAFF. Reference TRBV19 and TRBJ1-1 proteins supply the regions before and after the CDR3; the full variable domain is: DGGITQSPKYLFRKEGQNVTLSCEQNLNHDAMYWYRQDPGQGLRLIYYSQIVNDFQKGDIAEGYSVSREKKESFPLTVTSAQKNPTAFYLCASIGWVGTEAFFGQGTRLTVV.